The 2 T cell receptor beta chains presented below share a single source sample, sequenced in a study of T cell repertoires in cytomegalovirus infection. A single record per CDR3 protein comes from TCRdb applying MiXCR to the reads. The sample lists around 450,000 distinct CDR3 sequences; about a third were seen once. Sequences were obtained from PBMCs. These receptors were taken from a human donor in good health (CMV status not recorded). Some clones in this sample may be carry-over from other donors' samples.

This clonotype was observed a few times. This rearrangement joins TRBV15 to TRBJ1-1; D remains ambiguous. The CDR3 covers 17 residues. Trimming pared 0 bases from V and 0 bases from J, leaving 14 bases between. Germline V gene sequence: CDR1 LNHNV, CDR2 YYDKDF (reference sequence). The CDR3 loop is CATSREGKGFMNTEAFF. DNA of the CDR3: TGTGCCACCAGCAGAGAGGGTAAGGGTTTCATGAACACTGAAGCTTTCTTT. Full variable domain (outside the CDR3, taken from reference TRBV15 and TRBJ1-1): DAMVIQNPRYQVTQFGKPVTLSCSQTLNHNVMYWYQQKSSQAPKLLFHYYDKDFNNEADTPDNFQSRRPNTSFCFLDIRSPGLGDTAMYLCATSREGKGFMNTEAFFGQGTRLTVV.

The CDR3 sequence is CASSHVTGGNSPLHF. The CDR3 nucleotides are TGTGCCAGCAGTCATGTAACAGGGGGGAATTCACCCCTCCACTTT. This chain links TRBV12-3 or TRBV12-4 with TRBJ1-6; 8 nucleotides line up with TRBD1. The CDR3 length is 15 residues. Germline trimming cut 5 bases from V and 7 bases from J; bases unmatched to any gene: 7.